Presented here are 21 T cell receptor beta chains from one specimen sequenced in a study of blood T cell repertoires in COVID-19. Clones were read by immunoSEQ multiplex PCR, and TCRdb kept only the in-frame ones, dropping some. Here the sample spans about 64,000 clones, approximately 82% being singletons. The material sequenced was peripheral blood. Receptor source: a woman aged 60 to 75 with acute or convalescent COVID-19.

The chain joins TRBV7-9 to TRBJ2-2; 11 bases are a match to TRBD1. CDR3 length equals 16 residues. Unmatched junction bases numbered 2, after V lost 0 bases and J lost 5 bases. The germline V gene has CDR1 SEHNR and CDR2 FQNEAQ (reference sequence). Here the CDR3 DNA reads TGTGCCAGCAGCTTAGCCGGGACAGGGGGAACCGGGGAGCTGTTTTTT. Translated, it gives CASSLAGTGGTGELFF.

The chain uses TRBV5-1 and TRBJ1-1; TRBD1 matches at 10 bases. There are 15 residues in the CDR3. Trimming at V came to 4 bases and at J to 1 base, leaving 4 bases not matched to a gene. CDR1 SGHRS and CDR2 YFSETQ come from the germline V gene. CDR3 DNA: TGCGCCAGCAGCCCCGGACAGGGGGGGAACACTGAAGCTTTCTTT. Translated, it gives CASSPGQGGNTEAFF.

The CDR3 sequence is CASSEGGRTTEAFF. CDR3 DNA sequence: TGTGCCAGCAGTGAAGGCGGAAGAACCACTGAAGCTTTCTTT. This sequence joins TRBV6-1 and TRBJ1-1; no clear D gene. With 1 base removed from V and 4 bases from J, the gap between germline ends came to 10 bases. The germline V gene encodes CDR1 MNHNS and CDR2 SASEGT. This CDR3 region has 14 residues.

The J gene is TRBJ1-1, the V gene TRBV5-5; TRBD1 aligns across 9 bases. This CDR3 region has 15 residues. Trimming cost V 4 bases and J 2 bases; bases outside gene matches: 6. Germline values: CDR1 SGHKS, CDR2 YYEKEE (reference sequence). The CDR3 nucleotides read TGTGCCAGCAGCCTTTTGGACAGGGGAAACACTGAAGCTTTCTTT. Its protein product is CASSLLDRGNTEAFF.

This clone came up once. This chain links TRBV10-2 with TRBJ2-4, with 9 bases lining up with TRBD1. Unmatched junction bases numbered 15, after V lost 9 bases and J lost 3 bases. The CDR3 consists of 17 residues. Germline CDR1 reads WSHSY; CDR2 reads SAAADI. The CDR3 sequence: CASPPKKGQGNKNIQYF. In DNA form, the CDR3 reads TGCGCCAGTCCCCCGAAGAAAGGACAGGGGAACAAAAACATTCAGTACTTC.

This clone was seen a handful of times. The CDR3: CASSQDRGSYSGNTIYF. Here the CDR3 DNA reads TGCGCCAGCAGCCAAGACAGGGGCTCTTACTCTGGAAACACCATATATTTT. This sequence joins TRBV4-1 and TRBJ1-3, with D perhaps matching TRBD1 (6 bases). Germline assignment: CDR1 MGHRA and CDR2 YSYEKL. Trimming pared 0 bases from V and 0 bases from J, leaving 12 bases between. The CDR3 length is 17 residues.

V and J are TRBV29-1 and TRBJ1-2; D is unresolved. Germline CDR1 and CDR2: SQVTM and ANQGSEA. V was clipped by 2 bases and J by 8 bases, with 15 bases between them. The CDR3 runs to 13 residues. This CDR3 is CSVELGRSGGYTF. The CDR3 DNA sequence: TGCAGCGTTGAATTGGGCAGGTCTGGAGGCTACACCTTC.

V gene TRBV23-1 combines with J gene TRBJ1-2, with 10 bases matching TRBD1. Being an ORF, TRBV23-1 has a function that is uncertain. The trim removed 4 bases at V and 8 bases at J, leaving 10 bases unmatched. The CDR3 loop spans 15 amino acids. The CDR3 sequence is CASSLGTGVVGGYTF. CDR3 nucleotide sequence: TGCGCCAGCAGTCTCGGGACAGGGGTGGTGGGGGGCTACACCTTC.

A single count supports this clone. The CDR3: CASSEGDGYNSPLHF. The CDR3 DNA sequence: TGCGCCAGCAGTGAAGGAGATGGGTATAATTCACCCCTCCACTTT. This chain connects TRBV10-2 to TRBJ1-6; D remains unclear. With 3 bases removed from V and 4 bases from J, the gap between germline ends came to 10 bases. The CDR3 sequence is 15 residues long. Germline CDR1 is WSHSY and CDR2 is SAAADI.

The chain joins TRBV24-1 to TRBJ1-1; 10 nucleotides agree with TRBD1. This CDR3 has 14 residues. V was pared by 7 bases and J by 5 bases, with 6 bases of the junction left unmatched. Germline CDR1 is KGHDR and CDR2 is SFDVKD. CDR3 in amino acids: CATSSGTGDTEAFF. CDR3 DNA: TGTGCCACCAGCTCCGGGACAGGGGATACTGAAGCTTTCTTT.

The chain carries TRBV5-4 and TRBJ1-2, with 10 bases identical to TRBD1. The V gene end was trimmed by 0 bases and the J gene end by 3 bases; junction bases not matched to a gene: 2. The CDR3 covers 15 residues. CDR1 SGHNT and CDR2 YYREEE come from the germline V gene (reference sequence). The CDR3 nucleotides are TGTGCCAGCAGCTTGGGGGGGACAGGGGACTATGGCTACACCTTC. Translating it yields CASSLGGTGDYGYTF.

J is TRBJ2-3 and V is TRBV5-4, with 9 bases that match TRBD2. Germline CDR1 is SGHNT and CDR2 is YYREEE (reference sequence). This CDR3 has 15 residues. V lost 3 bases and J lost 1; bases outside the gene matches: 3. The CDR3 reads CASSSRGGGTDTQYF. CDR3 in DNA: TGTGCCAGCAGCTCCCGCGGGGGGGGCACAGATACGCAGTATTTT.

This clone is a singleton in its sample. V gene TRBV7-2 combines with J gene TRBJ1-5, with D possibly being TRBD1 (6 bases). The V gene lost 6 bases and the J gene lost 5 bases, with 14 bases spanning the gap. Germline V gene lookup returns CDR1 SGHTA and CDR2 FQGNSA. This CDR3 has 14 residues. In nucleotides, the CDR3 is TGTGCCAGCAGTTTACAGGGCGGGGATCAGCCCCAGCATTTT. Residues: CASSLQGGDQPQHF.

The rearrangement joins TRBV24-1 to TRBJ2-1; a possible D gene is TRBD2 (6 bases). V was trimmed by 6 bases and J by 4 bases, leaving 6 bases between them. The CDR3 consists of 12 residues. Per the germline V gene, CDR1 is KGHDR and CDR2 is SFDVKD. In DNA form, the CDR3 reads TGTGCCACCAGTCGGGGGTACAATGAGCAGTTCTTC. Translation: CATSRGYNEQFF.

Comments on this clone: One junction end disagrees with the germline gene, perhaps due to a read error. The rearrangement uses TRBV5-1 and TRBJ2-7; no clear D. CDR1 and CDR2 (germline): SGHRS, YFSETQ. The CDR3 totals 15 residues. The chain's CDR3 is CASRLGADFSYEQYF. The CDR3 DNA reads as TGCGCCAGCCGCTTGGGTGCCGACTTCTCCTACGAGCAGTACTTC. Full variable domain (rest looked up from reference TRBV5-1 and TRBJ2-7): KAGVTQTPRYLIKTRGQQVTLSCSPISGHRSVSWYQQTPGQGLQFLFEYFSETQRNKGNFPGRFSGRQFSNSRSEMNVSTLELGDSALYLCASRLGADFSYEQYFGPGTRLTVT.

In nucleotides, the CDR3 is TGTGCCAGCAGTGAACAGGGTGCGTCCGGACAGCCCCAGCATTTT. Translated, it gives CASSEQGASGQPQHF. The V gene is TRBV6-4, the J gene TRBJ1-5, with a tentative D call TRBD1 (6 bases). Trimming took 3 bases from V and 7 from J, leaving 16 bases between them. CDR1 and CDR2 (germline): MRHNA, SNTAGT. The CDR3 totals 15 residues.

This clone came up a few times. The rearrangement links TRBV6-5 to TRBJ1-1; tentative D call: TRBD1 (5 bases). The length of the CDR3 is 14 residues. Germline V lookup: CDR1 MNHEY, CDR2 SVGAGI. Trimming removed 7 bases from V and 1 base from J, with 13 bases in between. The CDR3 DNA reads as TGTGCCAGCATAGAGGCAAGGGGGAACACTGAAGCTTTCTTT. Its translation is CASIEARGNTEAFF.

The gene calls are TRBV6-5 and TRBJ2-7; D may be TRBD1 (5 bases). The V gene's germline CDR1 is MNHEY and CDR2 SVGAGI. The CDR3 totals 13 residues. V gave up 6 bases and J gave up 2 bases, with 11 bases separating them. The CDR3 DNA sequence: TGTGCCAGCAGGTACGAGACAGCCTACGAGCAGTACTTC. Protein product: CASRYETAYEQYF.

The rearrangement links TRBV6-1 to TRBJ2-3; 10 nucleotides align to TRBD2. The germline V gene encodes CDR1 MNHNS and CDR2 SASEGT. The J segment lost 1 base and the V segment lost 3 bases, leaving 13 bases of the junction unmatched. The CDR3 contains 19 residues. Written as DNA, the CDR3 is TGTGCCAGCAGTGATTCTAGCGGGGGACCAACATCTCGCACAGATACGCAGTATTTT. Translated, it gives CASSDSSGGPTSRTDTQYF.

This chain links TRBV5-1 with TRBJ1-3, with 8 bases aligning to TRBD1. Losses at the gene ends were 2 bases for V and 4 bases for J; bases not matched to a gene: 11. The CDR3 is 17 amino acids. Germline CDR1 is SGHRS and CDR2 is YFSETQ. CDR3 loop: CASSFQVSGGSGNTIYF. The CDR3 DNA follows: TGCGCCAGCAGCTTTCAAGTGTCAGGGGGCTCGGGAAACACCATATATTTT.

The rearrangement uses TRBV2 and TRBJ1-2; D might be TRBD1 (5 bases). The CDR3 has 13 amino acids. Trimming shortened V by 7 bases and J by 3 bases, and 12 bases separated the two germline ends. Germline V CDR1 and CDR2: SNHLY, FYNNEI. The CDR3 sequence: CASIGTAHYGYTF. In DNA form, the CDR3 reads TGTGCCAGCATCGGGACTGCACACTATGGCTACACCTTC.